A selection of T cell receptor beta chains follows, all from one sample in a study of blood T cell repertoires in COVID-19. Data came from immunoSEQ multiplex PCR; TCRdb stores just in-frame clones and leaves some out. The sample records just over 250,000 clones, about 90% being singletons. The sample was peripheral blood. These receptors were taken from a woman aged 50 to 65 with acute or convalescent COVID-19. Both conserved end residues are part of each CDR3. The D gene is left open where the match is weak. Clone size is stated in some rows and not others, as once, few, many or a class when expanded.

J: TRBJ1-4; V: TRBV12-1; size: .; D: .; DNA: TGTGCCAGCAGCTTTTGGGGGCCCGAAAAACTGTTTTTT; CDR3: CASSFWGPEKLFF
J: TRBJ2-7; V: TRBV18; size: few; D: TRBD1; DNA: TGTGCCAGCTCACCAGGGACAGGGTTGGTGTACGAGCAGTACTTC; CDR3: CASSPGTGLVYEQYF
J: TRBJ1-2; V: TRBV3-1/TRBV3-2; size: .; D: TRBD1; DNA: TGTGCCAGCAGCGGGTACTCACAGGGGGCGCCCACCCGCCCCTATGGCTACACCTTC; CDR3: CASSGYSQGAPTRPYGYTF
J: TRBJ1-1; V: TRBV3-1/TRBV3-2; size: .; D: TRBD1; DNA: TGTGCCAGCAGCCAAGTCCCGGGTGCGAGACAGGGGGCCGTTGAAGCTTTCTTT; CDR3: CASSQVPGARQGAVEAFF
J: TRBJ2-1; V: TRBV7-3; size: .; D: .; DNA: TGTGCCAGCAGCTTAAGAGGGACTGGGGGGAGAGGAAAAAACAATGAGCAGTTCTTC; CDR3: CASSLRGTGGRGKNNEQFF
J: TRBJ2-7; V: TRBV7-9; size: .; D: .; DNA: TGTGCCAGCAGCTCAGAACCACACAGCTACGAGCAGTACTTC; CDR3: CASSSEPHSYEQYF
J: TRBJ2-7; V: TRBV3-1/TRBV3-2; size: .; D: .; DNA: TGTGCCAGCAGCCAAGTTAACACCGAGCAGTACTTC; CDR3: CASSQVNTEQYF
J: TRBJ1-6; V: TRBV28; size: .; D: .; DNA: TGTGCCAGCAGCACTACAGGGCCCCATTCACCCCTCCACTTT; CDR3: CASSTTGPHSPLHF
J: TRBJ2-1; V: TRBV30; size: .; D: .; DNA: TGTGCCTGGAGTCCAGGGAATGAGCAGTTCTTC; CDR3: CAWSPGNEQFF
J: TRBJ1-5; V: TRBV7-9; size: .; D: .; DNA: TGTGCCAGCAGCTTGGGGACTTCCAAGGGTGGAAATCAGCCCCAGCATTTT; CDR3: CASSLGTSKGGNQPQHF
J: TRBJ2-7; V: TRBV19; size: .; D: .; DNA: TGTGCCAGTAGTATGTCCCCTAGCAGGTCCTACGAGCAGTACTTC; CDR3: CASSMSPSRSYEQYF
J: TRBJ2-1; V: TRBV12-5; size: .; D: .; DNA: TGTGCTAGTCGGAGGGCCGCCTACAATGAGCAGTTCTTC; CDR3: CASRRAAYNEQFF
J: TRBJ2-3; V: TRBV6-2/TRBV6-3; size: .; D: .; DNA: TGTGCCAGCAGTTACATCGGACTACCGGCGGATACGCAGTATTTT; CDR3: CASSYIGLPADTQYF
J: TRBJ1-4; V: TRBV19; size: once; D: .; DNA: TGTGCCAGTAGTGTACTAGGTGAAGGTAATGAAAAACTGTTTTTT; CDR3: CASSVLGEGNEKLFF
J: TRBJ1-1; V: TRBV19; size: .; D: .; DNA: TGTGCCAGTAGCACAAGGACAGACGAAGCTTTCTTT; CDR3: CASSTRTDEAFF
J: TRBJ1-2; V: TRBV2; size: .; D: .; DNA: TGTGCCAGCAGGACCCGAAGGGAGACGACATATGGCTACACCTTC; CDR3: CASRTRRETTYGYTF
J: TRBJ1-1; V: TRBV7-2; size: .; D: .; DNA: TGTGCCAGCAGCTTAGTGCAGGGTAGCACTGAAGCTTTCTTT; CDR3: CASSLVQGSTEAFF